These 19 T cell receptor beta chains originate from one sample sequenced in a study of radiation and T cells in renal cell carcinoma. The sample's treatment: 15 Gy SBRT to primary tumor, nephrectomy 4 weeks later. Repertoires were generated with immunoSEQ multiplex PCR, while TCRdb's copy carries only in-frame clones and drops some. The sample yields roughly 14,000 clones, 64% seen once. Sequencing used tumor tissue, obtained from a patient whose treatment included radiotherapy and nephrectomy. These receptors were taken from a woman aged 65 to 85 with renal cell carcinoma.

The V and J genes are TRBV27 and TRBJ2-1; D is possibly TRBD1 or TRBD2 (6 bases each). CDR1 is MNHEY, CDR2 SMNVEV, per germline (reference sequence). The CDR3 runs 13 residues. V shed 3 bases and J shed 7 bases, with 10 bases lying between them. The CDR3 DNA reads TGTGCCAGCAGTTTGGGGGGCCCAAATGAGCAGTTCTTC. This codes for CASSLGGPNEQFF.

CDR3 nucleotides: TGCGCCAGCAGCTTAGTACCTCCGGGACAAAACACCGGGGAGCTGTTTTTT. Translated: CASSLVPPGQNTGELFF. J is TRBJ2-2 and V is TRBV5-1, with D perhaps TRBD1 (6 bases). The germline V and J ends were trimmed by 2 bases and 2 bases, with 16 bases remaining between them. Germline lookup yields CDR1 SGHRS and CDR2 YFSETQ. The CDR3 is made up of 17 amino acids.

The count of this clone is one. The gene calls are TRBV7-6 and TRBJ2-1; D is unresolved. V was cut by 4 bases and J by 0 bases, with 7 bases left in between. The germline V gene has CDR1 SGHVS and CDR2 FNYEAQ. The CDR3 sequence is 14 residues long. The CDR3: CASSSSSSYNEQFF. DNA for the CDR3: TGTGCCAGCAGCTCGTCGAGCTCCTACAATGAGCAGTTCTTC.

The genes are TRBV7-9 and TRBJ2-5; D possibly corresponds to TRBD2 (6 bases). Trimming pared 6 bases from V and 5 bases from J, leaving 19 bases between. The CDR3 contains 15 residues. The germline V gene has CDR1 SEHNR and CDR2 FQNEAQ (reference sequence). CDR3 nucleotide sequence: TGTGCCAGCAGATTAAGACCCGGGGGAATTGAGACCCAGTACTTC. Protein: CASRLRPGGIETQYF.

The CDR3 is CASSLGQWVNQPQHF. CDR3 nucleotides: TGTGCCAGCAGCTTGGGCCAGTGGGTCAATCAGCCCCAGCATTTT. This chain uses TRBV7-8 with TRBJ1-5; no firm D call. There are 15 residues in the CDR3. The germline CDR1 and CDR2 sequences are SGHVS and FQNEAQ. The germline V and J ends were trimmed by 3 bases and 3 bases, with 12 bases remaining between them.

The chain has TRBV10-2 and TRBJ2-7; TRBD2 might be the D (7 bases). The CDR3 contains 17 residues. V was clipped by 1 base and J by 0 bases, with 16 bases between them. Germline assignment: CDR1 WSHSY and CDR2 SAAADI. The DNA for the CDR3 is TGCGCCAGCAGTGAGTGGGCGGGGGCGGGCTTCTCCTACGAGCAGTACTTC. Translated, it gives CASSEWAGAGFSYEQYF.

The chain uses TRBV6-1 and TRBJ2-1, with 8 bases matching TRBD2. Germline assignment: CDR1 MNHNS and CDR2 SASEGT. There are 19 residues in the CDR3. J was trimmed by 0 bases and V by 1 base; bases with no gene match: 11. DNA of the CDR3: TGTGCCAGCAGTGAAGGTCCCATGAAGCGGGGGAGCTCCTACAATGAGCAGTTCTTC. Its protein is CASSEGPMKRGSSYNEQFF.

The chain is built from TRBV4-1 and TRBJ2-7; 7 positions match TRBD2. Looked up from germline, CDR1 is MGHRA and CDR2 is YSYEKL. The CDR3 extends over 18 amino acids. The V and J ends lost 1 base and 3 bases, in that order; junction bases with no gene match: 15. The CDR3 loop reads CASSQGPPGQRGYYEQYF. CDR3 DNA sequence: TGCGCCAGCAGCCAAGGACCCCCCGGGCAGCGGGGCTACTACGAGCAGTACTTC.

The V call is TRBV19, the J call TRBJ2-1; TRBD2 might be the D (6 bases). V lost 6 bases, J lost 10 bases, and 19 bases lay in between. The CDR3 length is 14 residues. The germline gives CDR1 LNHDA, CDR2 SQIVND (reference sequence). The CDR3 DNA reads TGTGCCAGTAGCATACGCCGGGGAGGCGACGAGCAGTTCTTC. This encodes CASSIRRGGDEQFF. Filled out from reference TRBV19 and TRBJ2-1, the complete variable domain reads DGGITQSPKYLFRKEGQNVTLSCEQNLNHDAMYWYRQDPGQGLRLIYYSQIVNDFQKGDIAEGYSVSREKKESFPLTVTSAQKNPTAFYLCASSIRRGGDEQFFGPGTRLTVL.

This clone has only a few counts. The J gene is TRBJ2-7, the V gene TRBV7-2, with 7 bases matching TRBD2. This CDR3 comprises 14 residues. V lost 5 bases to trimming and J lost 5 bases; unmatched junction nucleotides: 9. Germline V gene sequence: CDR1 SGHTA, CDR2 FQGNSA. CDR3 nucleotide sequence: TGTGCCAGCAGCCGGACTAGGGGAGGCCACGAGCAGTACTTC. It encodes CASSRTRGGHEQYF.

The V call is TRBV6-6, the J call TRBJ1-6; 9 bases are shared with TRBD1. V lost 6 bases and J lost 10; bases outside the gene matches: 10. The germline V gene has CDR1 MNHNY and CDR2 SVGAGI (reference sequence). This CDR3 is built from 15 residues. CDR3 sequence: CASSQNRGRGSPLHF. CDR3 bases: TGTGCCAGCAGCCAAAACAGGGGGCGCGGATCACCCCTCCACTTT.

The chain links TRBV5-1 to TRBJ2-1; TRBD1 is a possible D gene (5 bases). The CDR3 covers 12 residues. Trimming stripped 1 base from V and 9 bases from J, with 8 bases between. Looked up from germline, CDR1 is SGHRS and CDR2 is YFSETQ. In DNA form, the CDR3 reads TGCGCCAGCAGCTTGCTAGGGGTTGAGCAGTTCTTC. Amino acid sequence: CASSLLGVEQFF.

DNA of the CDR3: TGCGCCAGCAGCCAAGTGACAGGGATATACGAGCAGTACTTC. It yields the protein CASSQVTGIYEQYF. V and J are TRBV4-1 and TRBJ2-7, with 7 bases identical to TRBD1. V gave up 1 base and J gave up 4 bases; unmatched junction bases: 4. CDR1 and CDR2 (germline): MGHRA, YSYEKL. The CDR3 runs to 14 residues.

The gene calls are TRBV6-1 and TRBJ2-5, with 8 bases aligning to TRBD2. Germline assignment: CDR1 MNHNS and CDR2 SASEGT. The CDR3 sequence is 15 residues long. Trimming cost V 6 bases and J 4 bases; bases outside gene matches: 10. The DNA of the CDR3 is TGTGCCAGCAGGGTCCCGGGACTAGTCCCAGAGACCCAGTACTTC. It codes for CASRVPGLVPETQYF.

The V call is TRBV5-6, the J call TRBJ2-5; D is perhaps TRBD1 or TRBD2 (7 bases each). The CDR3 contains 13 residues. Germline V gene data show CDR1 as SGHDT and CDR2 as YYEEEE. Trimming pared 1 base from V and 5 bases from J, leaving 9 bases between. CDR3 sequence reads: CASSLQGGETQYF. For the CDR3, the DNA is TGTGCCAGCAGCTTGCAGGGGGGGGAGACCCAGTACTTC. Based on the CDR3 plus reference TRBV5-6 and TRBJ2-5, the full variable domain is DAGVTQSPTHLIKTRGQQVTLRCSPKSGHDTVSWYQQALGQGPQFIFQYYEEEERQRGNFPDRFSGHQFPNYSSELNVNALLLGDSALYLCASSLQGGETQYFGPGTRLLVL.

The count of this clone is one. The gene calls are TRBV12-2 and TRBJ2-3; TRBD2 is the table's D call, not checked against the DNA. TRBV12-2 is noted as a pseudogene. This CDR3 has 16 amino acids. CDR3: CASRLATSGREDTQYF. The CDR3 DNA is TGTGCAAGTCGCTTAGCGACTAGCGGGAGGGAAGATACGCAGTATTTT.

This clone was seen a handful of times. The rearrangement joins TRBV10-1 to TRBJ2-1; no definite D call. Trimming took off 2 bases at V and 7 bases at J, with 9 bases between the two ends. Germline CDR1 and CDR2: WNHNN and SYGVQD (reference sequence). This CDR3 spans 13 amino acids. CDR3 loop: CASSEPWRNEQFF. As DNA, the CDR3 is TGCGCCAGCAGTGAGCCCTGGCGTAATGAGCAGTTCTTC.

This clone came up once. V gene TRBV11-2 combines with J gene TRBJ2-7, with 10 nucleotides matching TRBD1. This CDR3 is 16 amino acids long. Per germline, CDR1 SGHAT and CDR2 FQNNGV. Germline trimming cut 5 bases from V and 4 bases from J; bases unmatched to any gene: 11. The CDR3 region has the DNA TGTGCCAGCAGCAGGCCCGGTGGGACAGGGGTTTACGAGCAGTACTTC. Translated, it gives CASSRPGGTGVYEQYF. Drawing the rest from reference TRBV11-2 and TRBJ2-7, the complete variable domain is EAGVAQSPRYKIIEKRQSVAFWCNPISGHATLYWYQQILGQGPKLLIQFQNNGVVDDSQLPKDRFSAERLKGVDSTLKIQPAKLEDSAVYLCASSRPGGTGVYEQYFGPGTRLTVT.

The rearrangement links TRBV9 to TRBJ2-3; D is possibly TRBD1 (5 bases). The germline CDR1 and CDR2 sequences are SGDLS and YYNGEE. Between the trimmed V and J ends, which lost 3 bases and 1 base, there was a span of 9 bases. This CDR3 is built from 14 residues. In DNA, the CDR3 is TGTGCCAGCAGCGCCCTAGGGGGCACAGATACGCAGTATTTT. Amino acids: CASSALGGTDTQYF.